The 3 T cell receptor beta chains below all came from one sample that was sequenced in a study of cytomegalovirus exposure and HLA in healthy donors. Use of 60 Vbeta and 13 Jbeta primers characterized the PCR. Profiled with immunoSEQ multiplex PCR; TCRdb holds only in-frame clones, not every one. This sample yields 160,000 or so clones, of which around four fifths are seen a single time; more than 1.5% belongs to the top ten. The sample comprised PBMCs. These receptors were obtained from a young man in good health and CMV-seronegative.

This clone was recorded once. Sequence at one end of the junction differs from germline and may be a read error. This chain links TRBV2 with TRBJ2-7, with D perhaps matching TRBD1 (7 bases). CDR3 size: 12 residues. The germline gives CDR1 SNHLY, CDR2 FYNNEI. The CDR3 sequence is CAAGQNIYEQYF. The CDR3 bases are TGCGCCGCGGGACAGAATATCTACGAGCAGTACTTC.

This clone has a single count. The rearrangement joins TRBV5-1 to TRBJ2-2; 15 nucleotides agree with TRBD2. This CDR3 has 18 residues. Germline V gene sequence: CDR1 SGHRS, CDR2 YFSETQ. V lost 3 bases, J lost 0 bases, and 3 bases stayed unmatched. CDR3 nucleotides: TGCGCCAGCAGCTCGGGACTAGCGGGAGGCTCGAACACCGGGGAGCTGTTTTTT. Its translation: CASSSGLAGGSNTGELFF.

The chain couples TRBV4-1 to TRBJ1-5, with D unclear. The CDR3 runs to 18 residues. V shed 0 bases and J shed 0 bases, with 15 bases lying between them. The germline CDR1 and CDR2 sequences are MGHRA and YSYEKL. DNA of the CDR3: TGCGCCAGCAGCCAAGAGCCCGTCAGAGACTATAGCAATCAGCCCCAGCATTTT. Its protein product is CASSQEPVRDYSNQPQHF.